This TCR beta chain emerged from a study of shared clonotypes between healthy human individuals. Worth noting for this clone: What it binds is unknown.

Study-wide findings and caveats: Non-shared clonotypes showed lower generation probabilities than clonotypes common to all four donors. Richness estimates generally favored naive over memory subsets.

TCRdb's copy holds only in-frame clones and misses some; the assay was immunoSEQ multiplex PCR. The data show hundreds of thousands of clones, around 72% seen once. The CDR3 spans 17 residues. The V end was cut by 9 bases, the J end by 0 bases, with 21 bases between. Per the germline V gene, CDR1 is LNHDA and CDR2 is SQIVND (reference sequence). The chain employs TRBV19 and TRBJ2-4; possibly TRBD1 for D (5 bases). The material sequenced was memory CD4+ T cells sorted from blood. The subset was: CD45RA-negative fraction. The clonotype comes from a woman in her 30s in good health. Here the CDR3 DNA reads TGTGCCAGCTGGCCAGGGCCTAACAGTCTAGCCAAAAACATTCAGTACTTC. The encoded protein is CASWPGPNSLAKNIQYF.